This T cell receptor (beta chain) emerged from a study of cytomegalovirus exposure and HLA in healthy donors listed by TCRdb under 2017. For the wider study: According to an earlier analysis of 587 of the donors, some 180 million T cells yielded roughly 100 million unique TCR beta sequences and less than 300 Gb of sequence data. To predict cytomegalovirus infection status, the study brought together high-throughput TCR immunosequencing, statistical association of individual TCRs with disease status, and machine learning. The later analysis used no new phenotypic data to find candidate immune exposures, relying instead on TCR beta sequences and their occurrence across donors. An earlier analysis of approximately 500 of the donors applied high-throughput TCR beta sequencing to assess whether each TCR beta V gene segment acted as functional or pseudogenic. Among over 350 genotyped donors of the cohort, an average of approximately 240,000 unique TCR beta nucleotide sequences were sequenced per donor, around 20% of them non-productive. A separate validation cohort of roughly 110 different subjects was used in addition to the 666-subject first cohort. The study was designed to test whether signatures of past pathogen exposure could be identified by cataloging public T cell receptors. Donor age, sex, ethnicity and CMV serostatus were compiled alongside the repertoire data. Of the 300 to 450 genotyped donors, 75% to 85% were placed in the genetic ancestry cluster associated with self-reported Caucasian donors. Genome-wide SNP genotypes for about three fifths of the 666 donors were used in a later genetic analysis, which treated that subset as a discovery cohort. All discovery cohort repertoires had been generated on a single sequencing platform. Using immunosequencing, the study profiled T cell repertoires from around 670 subjects and related those repertoires to cytomegalovirus serostatus. Both class I and class II loci were covered by HLA typing, at four-digit resolution. A later analysis re-analyzed previously published TCR beta repertoires from roughly 690 donors and added high-resolution HLA genotyping to study TCR occurrence patterns. Typing coverage differed by locus: A, B, C, DRB1 and DQB1 were typed in about 620-630 donors, DQA1 in 500 to 550, DPA1 in 600 to 610, and DPB1 in 450 to 490. An early release that covered approximately 600 HLA-typed donors contained around 300 gigabases of sequencing data and 85 million to 100 million unique TCR sequences. Because of strong linkage in the cohort, five DR-DQ haplotypes were treated as single units for association and clustering. Overall study results and their limits: Three of the identified cytomegalovirus-associated TCR beta chains were confirmed in vitro to be specific for cytomegalovirus antigens. In an earlier analysis of 587 of the donors, most TCR beta V segments appeared in productive rearrangements about 90% or about 30% of the time, broadly matching IMGT annotations. An association between a missense DCLRE1C variant and V-gene and J-gene trimming of TCR beta chains was found in a later genetic analysis and replicated in an independent cohort. This cohort had only TCR beta chains sequenced, and the lack of alpha or paired-chain data limited which features could be detected. Because some donors lacked HLA typing at each locus, the association tests relied only on the typed subset. According to a later analysis, TCR association rates differed among HLA loci, with DRB1 alleles showing the most associated TCRs and HLA-C alleles showing the fewest. According to a later analysis, parvovirus B19, influenza, CMV and Epstein-Barr virus appeared linked to several top co-occurrence clusters. According to a later genetic analysis, donors in an Asian-associated ancestry cluster had fewer N-insertions in productive TCRs than the approximately 630-donor mean. Linkage disequilibrium might explain the correlated functional status among segregating V segments, but an unknown experimental factor could not be ruled out. At a false discovery rate of 0.05, a later analysis linked 15,000 to 20,000 TCR beta sequences to specific HLA alleles. Compared with equally common non-associated chains, HLA-associated TCR beta chains in a later analysis were more clonally expanded and had lower generation probabilities. Presence/absence analyses assumed roughly uniform sequencing depth across donors, an assumption that may not hold. Most CMV-associated TCR beta chains appeared to be HLA-restricted in a later analysis, and the HLA associations seemed to be driven largely by CMV exposure. While some public TCRs were present in many individuals, most TCR sequences turned up only very rarely across donors. A total of fewer than 200 TCR beta chains were listed by the study as associated with cytomegalovirus. The authors suggested that the approach could potentially be generalized to other disease states and immunological phenotypes. Strong co-occurrence of HLA alleles, especially DR and DQ, made assigning TCR associations to individual alleles difficult. The 87-base-pair reads could not distinguish some IMGT-functional V segments, including TRBV6-2 and TRBV6-3, so those segments were excluded. Cytomegalovirus status was reported to be diagnosed by the classifier with high specificity and sensitivity in both the original and validation cohorts. A further reported finding was that TCR beta sequences accurately predicted the HLA-A and HLA-B alleles for most subjects in the first cohort. A cluster of highly shared sequence variants was judged likely to represent a technical artifact of the sequencing pipeline. The only immune exposure information available for the cohort was CMV serostatus. Because counts were too low, more than 15 rarely observed V segments, including chromosome 9 orphons, were excluded from the earlier analysis of roughly 580 of the donors.

CDR1 MNHEY and CDR2 SMNVEV were looked up in the germline V gene (reference sequence). Trimming removed 7 bases from V and 4 bases from J; the gene matches leave 10 bases unexplained. From its cysteine to its phenylalanine, the CDR3 spans 15 amino acids. Only CDR3 DNA is held: 45 bases, read in frame from base 1. The cohort was made up of approximately 700 healthy bone marrow donors. At the time of sampling, every cohort member was nominally healthy, though immune exposures that went unrecorded were likely present. The donor tested CMV seronegative and was one of the 352 seronegative cohort members. A peripheral blood sample was collected from each donor, and TCR beta sequencing was performed on peripheral blood mononuclear cells. The Qiagen DNeasy Blood Extraction Kit was used to extract genomic DNA from the blood cell samples. The library relied on the immunoSEQ multiplex PCR assay. The multiplex PCR relied on a mix of 60 forward primers for TCR Vbeta segments and 13 reverse primers for TCR Jbeta segments. Amplification of the CDR3 region of rearranged TCR beta genes was performed with a multiplex PCR assay on genomic DNA. The Illumina HiSeq System was used to sequence the amplified TCR beta libraries as 87-base-pair reads. The authors processed their data as follows. A later analysis counted 65 million to 90 million unique TCR beta chains across the 500 to 850 repertoires, and 9 million to 14 million of these chains were shared by at least two donors. Raw reads were error-corrected and collapsed into unique sequences with a nearest-neighbor algorithm that merged closely related sequences to remove PCR and sequencing errors. To assign V, D and J gene segments, CDR3 sequences were aligned to IMGT reference sequences. For a sequence to be retained, a match of at least six nucleotides to both a V gene segment and a J gene segment was required. A rearrangement counted as productive if the CDR3 had no stop codons and remained in frame with V and J, and every other rearrangement counted as non-productive. CDR3 was defined by IMGT convention, running from the second conserved V-encoded cysteine to the conserved J-encoded phenylalanine. Sequences without an unambiguous match to a single V gene segment were excluded from the earlier analysis of almost 600 of the donors. An earlier analysis of almost 600 of the donors classified V segments as functional when productive rearrangements were above 56.7% and as segregating when the standard deviation between donors was above 5%. To diagnose cytomegalovirus status from the catalog of TCR beta chain sequences, a statistical classification framework was built. V and J gene assignment, in a later analysis, came from comparing TCR nucleotide sequences with IMGT/GENE-DB human TR gene sequences. Using the TCRdist pipeline, a later analysis assigned CDR3 sequences along with most-parsimonious VDJ recombination scenarios. A later analysis defined each TCR beta chain by its CDR3 amino acid sequence plus V-gene family, and excluded reads lacking a unique V-gene family. In a later analysis, some 600 highly shared, low-generation-probability nucleotide sequences were removed to address suspected cross-contamination and a sequencing artifact. In a later analysis, a clonal expansion index was calculated for each public chain from normalized within-repertoire ranks of inferred template counts. In a later analysis, generation probabilities were computed with a VDJ recombination model fitted to out-of-frame rearrangements, and the resulting probabilities were checked against IGoR. In a later analysis, TCR-TCR, TCR-HLA and TCR-CMV co-occurrence was scored with hypergeometric tests, and a repertoire-size bias correction was applied to TCR pairs. False discovery rates were estimated in a later analysis by permuting HLA or CMV assignments 20 times. In a later analysis, co-occurring TCRs were grouped with DBSCAN, and TCRdist sequence similarity was added when clustering was performed within HLA-allele-positive subsets. Repertoires with fewer than 30,000 or more than 120,000 public chains, plus five repertoires with anomalous nucleotide sharing, were excluded from co-occurrence clustering. The table comes from immuneACCESS by way of TCRdb, which keeps in-frame sequences with V and J called. Part of the clones is missing from these tables; in studies checked, under half for an unresolved V gene and the rest for unknown reasons. That table supplies the V and J calls and clone size; D and trimming were determined from the DNA. This sample's table has entries for 190,000 or so clones. The biggest ten clones account for 0.65% to 0.75% of the sample.

As concerns this clone: Its antigen remains unidentified.

The chain is made from TRBV27 and TRBJ2-1, and TRBD1 matches 7 of the central bases. The receptor's source is a boy between 5 and 17 years old in good health and CMV-seronegative. Sample: PBMCs. CDR3 reads: CASTRRGTEYNEQFF. The DNA reads as follows: TGTGCCAGCACCCGACGAGGGACAGAATACAATGAGCAGTTCTTC.